Listed here are 10 T cell receptor beta chains from one sample, sequenced in a study of blood T cell repertoires in COVID-19. This table comes from immunoSEQ multiplex PCR, and its TCRdb copy is limited to in-frame clones, with some not included. Among tens of thousands of clones listed, about 84% were seen once. The sequenced sample was peripheral blood. The receptors shown here come from a man aged 55 to 70 with acute or convalescent COVID-19.

The chain employs TRBV24-1 and TRBJ2-7; 8 nucleotides match TRBD1. Looked up from germline, CDR1 is KGHDR and CDR2 is SFDVKD. Germline trimming cut 7 bases from V and 7 bases from J; bases unmatched to any gene: 11. CDR3 length equals 14 residues. CDR3 nucleotides: TGTGCCACCAGCAGCGGCAGGGGGCAATGGGAGCAGTACTTC. Amino acid sequence: CATSSGRGQWEQYF.

The chain combines TRBV5-1 with TRBJ2-1; D remains unclear. Trimming shortened V by 0 bases and J by 1 base, and 11 bases separated the two germline ends. The CDR3 is made up of 16 amino acids. Per the germline V gene, CDR1 is SGHRS and CDR2 is YFSETQ. In nucleotides, the CDR3 is TGCGCCAGCAGCTTGGTTGAGCGTCCTTCCTACAATGAGCAGTTCTTC. It translates to CASSLVERPSYNEQFF.

The chain is built from TRBV4-3 and TRBJ1-1; D unclear. The CDR3 runs 14 residues. The germline V and J ends were trimmed by 0 bases and 3 bases, with 8 bases remaining between them. The germline V gene has CDR1 LGHNA and CDR2 YSLEER. CDR3 coding DNA: TGCGCCAGCAGCCAAGATATAGTCCACACTGAAGCTTTCTTT. This codes for CASSQDIVHTEAFF.

This clone is medium-sized (0.01 to 0.1%) by share. The same CDR3 arises from other DNA sequences in this sample as well. This chain uses TRBV7-2 with TRBJ2-7; the match to TRBD1 covers 7 bases. This CDR3 comprises 14 residues. CDR1 SGHTA and CDR2 FQGNSA come from the germline V gene. V was clipped by 5 bases and J by 3 bases; unmatched bases: 7. Here the CDR3 DNA reads TGTGCCAGCAGCCTAGACAGGGTCGTCTACGAGCAGTACTTC. It is translated as CASSLDRVVYEQYF.

This clone is medium-sized within its sample. The chain has TRBV11-2 and TRBJ2-2; the match to TRBD2 covers 11 bases. The germline CDR1 and CDR2 sequences are SGHAT and FQNNGV. The V segment lost 2 bases and the J segment 4 bases; nucleotides outside the gene matches: 0. This CDR3 comprises 15 residues. CDR3 sequence: CASSLLAGGTGELFF. The CDR3 DNA reads TGTGCCAGCAGCTTACTAGCGGGGGGCACCGGGGAGCTGTTTTTT.

This clone was detected a few times. The chain carries TRBV12-3 or TRBV12-4 and TRBJ1-5, with a tentative D call TRBD1 (5 bases). This CDR3 has 13 amino acids. V was cut by 4 bases and J by 7 bases, with 11 bases left in between. CDR3 residues: CASSYSQGQPQHF. DNA for the CDR3: TGTGCCAGCAGTTATTCCCAGGGACAGCCCCAGCATTTT.

The V and J genes are TRBV29-1 and TRBJ2-1, with 7 nucleotides matching TRBD1. Per germline, CDR1 SQVTM and CDR2 ANQGSEA. The CDR3 covers 12 residues. J gave up 6 bases and V 4 bases, and 3 bases lay outside the gene matches. The CDR3 sequence is CSVAKGANEQFF. DNA for the CDR3: TGCAGCGTTGCTAAGGGGGCCAATGAGCAGTTCTTC.

The V gene is TRBV5-1, the J gene TRBJ2-1; a weak D match, TRBD1 (7 bases). The CDR3 is made up of 14 amino acids. V was cut by 4 bases and J by 2 bases, with 10 bases left in between. From germline, CDR1 is SGHRS and CDR2 YFSETQ. CDR3 protein: CASSGGTAYNEQFF. The CDR3 region has the DNA TGCGCCAGCAGCGGAGGGACAGCCTACAATGAGCAGTTCTTC.

This clone appeared once. This chain links TRBV19 with TRBJ1-2; 7 bases agree with TRBD1. CDR1 and CDR2 from the germline V gene are LNHDA and SQIVND (reference sequence). This CDR3 region has 12 residues. V shed 4 bases and J 7 bases; nucleotides not matched to a gene: 3. CDR3 DNA: TGTGCCAGTAGTAGCCACAGGGGTGGCTACACCTTC. It yields the protein CASSSHRGGYTF.

The chain combines TRBV5-5 with TRBJ1-1, with 7 bases identical to TRBD1. The CDR3 sequence is 14 residues long. V shed 3 bases and J 4 bases; nucleotides not matched to a gene: 6. The germline gives CDR1 SGHKS, CDR2 YYEKEE (reference sequence). The CDR3 spells CASSYSGTATEAFF. In DNA form, the CDR3 reads TGTGCCAGCAGCTACTCCGGGACAGCCACTGAAGCTTTCTTT.